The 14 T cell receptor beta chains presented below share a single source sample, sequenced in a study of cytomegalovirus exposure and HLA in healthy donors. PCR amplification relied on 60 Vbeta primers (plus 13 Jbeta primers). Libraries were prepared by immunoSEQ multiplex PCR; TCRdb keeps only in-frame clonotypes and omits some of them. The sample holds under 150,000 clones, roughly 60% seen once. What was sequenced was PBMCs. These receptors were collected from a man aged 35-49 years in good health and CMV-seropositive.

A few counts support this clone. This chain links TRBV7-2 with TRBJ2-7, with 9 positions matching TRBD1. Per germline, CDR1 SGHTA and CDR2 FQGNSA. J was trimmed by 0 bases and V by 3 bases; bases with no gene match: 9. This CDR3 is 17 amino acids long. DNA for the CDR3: TGTGCCAGCAGCTTTTTAGCTGGGACAGGGCGCTCCTACGAGCAGTACTTC. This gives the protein CASSFLAGTGRSYEQYF. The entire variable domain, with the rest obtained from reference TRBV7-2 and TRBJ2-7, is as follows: GAGVSQSPSNKVTEKGKDVELRCDPISGHTALYWYRQSLGQGLEFLIYFQGNSAPDKSGLPSDRFSAERTGGSVSTLTIQRTQQEDSAVYLCASSFLAGTGRSYEQYFGPGTRLTVT.

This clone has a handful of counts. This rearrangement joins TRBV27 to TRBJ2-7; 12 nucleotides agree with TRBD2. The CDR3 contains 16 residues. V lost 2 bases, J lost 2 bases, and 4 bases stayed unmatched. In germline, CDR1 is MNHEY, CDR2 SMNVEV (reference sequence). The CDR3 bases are TGTGCCAGCAGTTTACTACTAGCGGGGGGACCCTACGAGCAGTACTTC. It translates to CASSLLLAGGPYEQYF.

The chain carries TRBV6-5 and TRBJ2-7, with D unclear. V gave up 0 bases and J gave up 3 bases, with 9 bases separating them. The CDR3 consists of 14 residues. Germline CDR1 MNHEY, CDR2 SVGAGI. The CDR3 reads CASSYSIRSYEQYF. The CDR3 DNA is TGTGCCAGCAGTTACTCGATAAGGAGCTACGAGCAGTACTTC.

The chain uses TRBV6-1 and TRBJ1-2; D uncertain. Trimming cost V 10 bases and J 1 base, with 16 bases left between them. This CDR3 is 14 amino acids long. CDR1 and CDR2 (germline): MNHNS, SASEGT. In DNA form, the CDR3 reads TGTGCCACCAACCTGAGGACTCTTAACTATGGCTACACCTTC. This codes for CATNLRTLNYGYTF.

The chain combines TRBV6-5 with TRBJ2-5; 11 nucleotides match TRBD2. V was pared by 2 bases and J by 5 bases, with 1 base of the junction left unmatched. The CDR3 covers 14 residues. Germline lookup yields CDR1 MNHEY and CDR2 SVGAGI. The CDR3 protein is CASSYRTSGETQYF. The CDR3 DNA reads TGTGCCAGCAGTTACCGGACTAGCGGGGAGACCCAGTACTTC.

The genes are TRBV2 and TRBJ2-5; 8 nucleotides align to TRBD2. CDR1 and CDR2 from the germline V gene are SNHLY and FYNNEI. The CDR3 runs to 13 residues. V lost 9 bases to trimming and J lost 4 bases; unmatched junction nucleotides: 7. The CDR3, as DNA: TGTGCCAGTGCGGGGGCGGGAGGAGAGACCCAGTACTTC. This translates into CASAGAGGETQYF.

CDR3 sequence reads: CASSLLAGTAGHTQYF. The DNA for the CDR3 is TGTGCCAGCAGCTTGCTTGCGGGGACGGCGGGCCATACGCAGTATTTT. The rearrangement uses TRBV14 and TRBJ2-3; a weak D match, TRBD2 (6 bases). Trimming stripped 5 bases from V and 7 bases from J, with 22 bases between. This CDR3 is 16 amino acids long. Germline loops: CDR1 SGHDN, CDR2 FVKESK.

The CDR3 DNA is TGTGCCAGCAGTTACTCAACGATAGCTAACTATGGCTACACCTTC. Residues: CASSYSTIANYGYTF. This chain uses TRBV6-5 with TRBJ1-2; D remains ambiguous. Germline lookup yields CDR1 MNHEY and CDR2 SVGAGI. The CDR3 totals 15 residues. V dropped 0 bases and J dropped 0 bases, with 8 bases sitting between them.

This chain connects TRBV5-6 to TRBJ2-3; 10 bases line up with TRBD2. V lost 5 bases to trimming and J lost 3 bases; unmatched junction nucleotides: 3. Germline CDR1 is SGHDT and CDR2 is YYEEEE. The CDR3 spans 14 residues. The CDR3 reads CASRPGLATDTQYF. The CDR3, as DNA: TGTGCCAGCAGGCCGGGACTAGCGACAGATACGCAGTATTTT.

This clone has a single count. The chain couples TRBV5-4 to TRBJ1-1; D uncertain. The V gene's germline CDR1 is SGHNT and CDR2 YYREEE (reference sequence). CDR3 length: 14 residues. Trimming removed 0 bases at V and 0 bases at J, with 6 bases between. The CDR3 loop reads CASSLVSVNTEAFF. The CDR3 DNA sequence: TGTGCCAGCAGCTTGGTTTCAGTGAACACTGAAGCTTTCTTT.

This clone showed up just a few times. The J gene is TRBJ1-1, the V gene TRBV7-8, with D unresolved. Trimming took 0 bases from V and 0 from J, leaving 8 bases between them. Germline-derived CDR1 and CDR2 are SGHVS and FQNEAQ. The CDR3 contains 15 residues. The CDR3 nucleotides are TGTGCCAGCAGCTTAGCAGCAATCGTGAACACTGAAGCTTTCTTT. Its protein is CASSLAAIVNTEAFF.

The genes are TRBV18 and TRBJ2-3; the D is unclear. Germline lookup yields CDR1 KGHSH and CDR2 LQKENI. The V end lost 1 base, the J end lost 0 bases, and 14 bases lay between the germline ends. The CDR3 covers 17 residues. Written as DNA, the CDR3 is TGTGCCAGCTCACCACTCCCCCAGGTCCCTAGCACAGATACGCAGTATTTT. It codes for CASSPLPQVPSTDTQYF.

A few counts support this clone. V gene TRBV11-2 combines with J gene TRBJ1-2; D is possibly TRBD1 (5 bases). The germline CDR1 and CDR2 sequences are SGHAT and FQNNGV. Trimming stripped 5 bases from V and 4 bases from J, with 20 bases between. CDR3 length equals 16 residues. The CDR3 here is CASSPSDIRSSYGYTF. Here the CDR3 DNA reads TGTGCCAGCAGCCCGTCGGACATCCGATCGAGCTATGGCTACACCTTC.

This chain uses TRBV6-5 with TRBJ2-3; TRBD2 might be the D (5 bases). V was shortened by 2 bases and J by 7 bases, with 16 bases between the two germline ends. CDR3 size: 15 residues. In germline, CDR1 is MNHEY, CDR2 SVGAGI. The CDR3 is CASSYKDGGLYTQYF. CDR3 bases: TGTGCCAGCAGTTACAAGGACGGTGGACTTTATACGCAGTATTTT.